Described below is a single T cell receptor beta chain sequence and its context. Its target is not known. Isolation of the CD4+ and CD8+ populations was accomplished via positive magnetic bead selection, with purity assessed by flow cytometry. Germline loops: CDR1 SGHTA, CDR2 FQGNSA. The CDR3 totals 9 residues. Trimming cost V 8 bases and J 15 bases, with 11 bases left between them. Repertoires were generated with immunoSEQ multiplex PCR, while TCRdb's copy carries only in-frame clones and drops some. This sample has approximately 15,000 clones, with roughly 80% found just once. This entry belongs to a study of somatic mutations in cytotoxic T cells in rheumatoid arthritis. Study-level points and caveats: There was no significant difference in CD8+ T-cell clonality between rheumatoid arthritis patients and age-matched healthy controls.

The source material was CD8+ T cells sorted from blood. The clonotype was recovered from an adult with rheumatoid arthritis. The V call is TRBV7-2, the J call TRBJ2-1; weak D call: TRBD2 (7 bases). The CDR3 loop reads CASGGALFF. The CDR3 coding sequence is TGTGCCAGCGGGGGGGCCCTGTTCTTC.